These 5 T cell receptor beta chains were sequenced from one sample in a study of shared clonotypes between healthy human individuals. The protocol was immunoSEQ multiplex PCR, while the TCRdb copy is restricted to in-frame clones and leaves out a portion. The sample contains over a million clones, roughly 96% of which appear only once. Sample: naive CD4+ T cells sorted from blood. The sample's subset: CD45RA+ positively selected. The source is a man under 40 in good health.

The chain couples TRBV28 to TRBJ2-7; D might be TRBD1 (6 bases). The germline V gene encodes CDR1 MDHEN and CDR2 SYDVKM. The CDR3 is 15 amino acids. The V end lost 8 bases, the J end lost 3 bases, and 20 bases lay between the germline ends. CDR3: CASCRPGTSDYEQYF. In DNA form, the CDR3 reads TGTGCCAGCTGTCGGCCCGGGACAAGTGACTACGAGCAGTACTTC. The complete variable domain, with remaining parts taken from reference TRBV28 and TRBJ2-7, reads DVKVTQSSRYLVKRTGEKVFLECVQDMDHENMFWYRQDPGLGLRLIYFSYDVKMKEKGDIPEGYSVSREKKERFSLILESASTNQTSMYLCASCRPGTSDYEQYFGPGTRLTVT.

The chain couples TRBV5-8 to TRBJ1-4; no firm D call. V gave up 2 bases and J gave up 7 bases, with 15 bases separating them. This CDR3 spans 15 amino acids. Germline V CDR1 and CDR2: SGHTS, YDEGEE. CDR3 coding DNA: TGTGCCAGCAGCTTTTCGGACGCGAAGATTGAAAAACTGTTTTTT. It yields the protein CASSFSDAKIEKLFF.

V and J are TRBV7-8 and TRBJ2-1, with D tentatively TRBD2 (5 bases). Trimming removed 3 bases from V and 3 bases from J, with 9 bases in between. This CDR3 is 14 amino acids long. Germline V gives CDR1 SGHVS, CDR2 FQNEAQ. CDR3 bases: TGTGCCAGCAGCTTCGCTAGCCTCTACAATGAGCAGTTCTTC. Its protein product is CASSFASLYNEQFF.

The V gene is TRBV11-3, the J gene TRBJ2-5; tentatively, D is TRBD1 (6 bases). The CDR3 loop spans 14 amino acids. Per the germline V gene, CDR1 is SGHNT and CDR2 is YENEEA. Trimming removed 3 bases from V and 2 bases from J, with 10 bases in between. CDR3 nucleotide sequence: TGTGCCAGCAGCTTCTGGACAGAGCAAGAGACCCAGTACTTC. Its translation: CASSFWTEQETQYF.

The chain couples TRBV11-2 to TRBJ2-7; no firm D call. Germline values: CDR1 SGHAT, CDR2 FQNNGV. V was trimmed by 5 bases and J by 7 bases, leaving 9 bases between them. The CDR3 covers 11 residues. CDR3 sequence: CASSVVREQYF. Here the CDR3 DNA reads TGTGCCAGCAGCGTTGTCCGGGAGCAGTACTTC.